These 18 T cell receptor beta chains originate from one sample sequenced in a study of radiation and T cells in renal cell carcinoma. Stated time point: baseline pretreatment blood. The treatment: 15 Gy SBRT to primary tumor, nephrectomy 4 weeks later. Profiling relied on immunoSEQ multiplex PCR, and the TCRdb table lists in-frame clones only, not all of them. The sample consists of around 64,000 clones, 65% to 80% of them appearing once. The sequences come from blood, collected from a patient whose treatment included radiotherapy and nephrectomy. The receptor set was obtained from a man aged 55-75 years with renal cell carcinoma.

This chain connects TRBV9 to TRBJ1-3, with D unresolved. Trimming took 1 base from V and 2 from J, leaving 10 bases between them. Germline CDR1 is SGDLS and CDR2 is YYNGEE. The CDR3 covers 15 residues. CDR3 in amino acids: CASSVQGGAGNTIYF. CDR3 bases: TGTGCCAGCAGCGTACAAGGAGGAGCTGGAAACACCATATATTTT.

The V call is TRBV2, the J call TRBJ2-3, with D tentatively TRBD2 (5 bases). The CDR3 has 15 amino acids. V was trimmed by 5 bases and J by 1 base, leaving 13 bases between them. CDR1 is SNHLY and CDR2 is FYNNEI in the germline V gene. CDR3 nucleotides: TGTGCCAGCAGTAGAGACTCAGCGGGCACAGATACGCAGTATTTT. It codes for CASSRDSAGTDTQYF.

V and J are TRBV5-5 and TRBJ2-2; 8 bases align to TRBD1. CDR3 length: 15 residues. Per germline, CDR1 SGHKS and CDR2 YYEKEE (reference sequence). With 4 bases clipped from V and 4 bases from J, the junction kept 6 bases outside the gene matches. CDR3 amino acids: CASSPGQGPTGELFF. The CDR3 DNA reads TGTGCCAGCAGCCCTGGACAGGGACCCACCGGGGAGCTGTTTTTT.

V and J are TRBV25-1 and TRBJ1-4; D is ambiguous. This CDR3 has 18 residues. V lost 2 bases to trimming and J lost 0 bases, with 16 bases between them. The germline V gene has CDR1 MGHDK and CDR2 SYGVNS. The CDR3 loop reads CASSEDSLRHTTNEKLFF. CDR3 in DNA: TGTGCCAGCAGTGAAGATTCCCTTCGGCATACAACTAATGAAAAACTGTTTTTT. The variable domain in full, with the rest retrieved from reference TRBV25-1 and TRBJ1-4, is EADIYQTPRYLVIGTGKKITLECSQTMGHDKMYWYQQDPGMELHLIHYSYGVNSTEKGDLSSESTVSRIRTEHFPLTLESARPSHTSQYLCASSEDSLRHTTNEKLFFGSGTQLSVL.

This chain links TRBV30 with TRBJ1-3; no definite D call. This CDR3 is 13 amino acids long. The V gene lost 5 bases and the J gene lost 8 bases, with 16 bases spanning the gap. The V gene's germline CDR1 is GTSNPN and CDR2 SVGIG (reference sequence). This chain's CDR3 is CAWHGRERDTIYF. The CDR3 DNA reads TGTGCCTGGCACGGCCGGGAGAGGGACACCATATATTTT. Full variable domain (remainder filled in from reference TRBV30 and TRBJ1-3): SQTIHQWPATLVQPVGSPLSLECTVEGTSNPNLYWYRQAAGRGLQLLFYSVGIGQISSEVPQNLSASRPQDRQFILSSKKLLLSDSGFYLCAWHGRERDTIYFGEGSWLTVV.

V and J are TRBV5-1 and TRBJ2-1; 13 bases fit TRBD2. V was pared by 4 bases and J by 9 bases, with 4 bases of the junction left unmatched. Looked up from germline, CDR1 is SGHRS and CDR2 is YFSETQ. This CDR3 is built from 14 residues. CDR3 DNA sequence: TGCGCCAGCAGCCAAACTAGCGGGAGGGTTGAGCAGTTCTTC. Translation gives CASSQTSGRVEQFF. Based on the CDR3 plus reference TRBV5-1 and TRBJ2-1, the full variable domain is KAGVTQTPRYLIKTRGQQVTLSCSPISGHRSVSWYQQTPGQGLQFLFEYFSETQRNKGNFPGRFSGRQFSNSRSEMNVSTLELGDSALYLCASSQTSGRVEQFFGPGTRLTVL.

This clone was found once. The chain joins TRBV7-7 to TRBJ1-4, with D possibly TRBD1 on 5 matching bases. Trimming took off 5 bases at V and 4 bases at J, with 14 bases between the two ends. The germline gives CDR1 SSHAT, CDR2 FNYEAQ (reference sequence). This CDR3 region has 15 residues. CDR3 nucleotides: TGTGCCAGCAGCCTCCGGGCAGGGATTAATGAAAAACTGTTTTTT. Translating it yields CASSLRAGINEKLFF.

The rearrangement uses TRBV7-2 and TRBJ2-3, with 9 bases fitting TRBD1. Looked up from germline, CDR1 is SGHTA and CDR2 is FQGNSA. The CDR3 has 15 residues. V was pared by 1 base and J by 4 bases, with 3 bases of the junction left unmatched. CDR3 amino acids: CASSLDGQGSDTQYF. The CDR3 nucleotides read TGTGCCAGCAGCTTAGACGGACAGGGGTCAGATACGCAGTATTTT.

The chain couples TRBV9 to TRBJ2-3; no clear D. V lost 2 bases, J lost 4 bases, and 8 bases lay in between. The CDR3 spans 13 residues. The V gene's germline CDR1 is SGDLS and CDR2 YYNGEE. The CDR3 is CASSVQTADTQYF. CDR3 bases: TGTGCCAGCAGCGTCCAGACCGCAGATACGCAGTATTTT. Looking up the rest from reference TRBV9 and TRBJ2-3 gives the full variable domain: DSGVTQTPKHLITATGQRVTLRCSPRSGDLSVYWYQQSLDQGLQFLIQYYNGEERAKGNILERFSAQQFPDLHSELNLSSLELGDSALYFCASSVQTADTQYFGPGTRLTVL.

This rearrangement joins TRBV29-1 to TRBJ2-1, with 10 bases fitting TRBD2. Germline trimming cut 5 bases from V and 5 bases from J; bases unmatched to any gene: 6. This CDR3 spans 14 amino acids. The germline V gene has CDR1 SQVTM and CDR2 ANQGSEA. CDR3 in amino acids: CSVFRTSGDNEQFF. As DNA, the CDR3 is TGCAGCGTTTTTAGGACTAGCGGTGACAATGAGCAGTTCTTC.

The chain carries TRBV7-9 and TRBJ2-3; D tentatively fits TRBD1 or TRBD2 (5 bases each). The germline V gene has CDR1 SEHNR and CDR2 FQNEAQ (reference sequence). V gave up 11 bases and J gave up 9 bases, with 24 bases separating them. The CDR3 is 14 residues long. The CDR3 DNA follows: TGTGCCGGAGAGGGGACCGGAGCTTCCACGACGCAGTATTTT. This translates into CAGEGTGASTTQYF.

This clone was picked up one time. J is TRBJ2-7 and V is TRBV5-1; D call uncertain. V shed 1 base and J shed 2 bases, with 13 bases lying between them. Per the germline V gene, CDR1 is SGHRS and CDR2 is YFSETQ. CDR3 length: 15 amino acids. DNA of the CDR3: TGCGCCAGCAGCTTGACCGCACCGAGAACCTACGAGCAGTACTTC. This encodes CASSLTAPRTYEQYF.

This clone was seen only a few times. The V and J genes are TRBV15 and TRBJ2-2, with TRBD2 as a possible D gene (5 bases). Trimming stripped 1 base from V and 0 bases from J, with 6 bases between. The CDR3 totals 15 residues. Germline CDR1 is LNHNV and CDR2 is YYDKDF (reference sequence). The CDR3 loop reads CATSRVTTNTGELFF. The CDR3 DNA follows: TGTGCCACCAGCAGAGTGACTACGAACACCGGGGAGCTGTTTTTT. Full variable domain (missing parts from reference TRBV15 and TRBJ2-2): DAMVIQNPRYQVTQFGKPVTLSCSQTLNHNVMYWYQQKSSQAPKLLFHYYDKDFNNEADTPDNFQSRRPNTSFCFLDIRSPGLGDTAMYLCATSRVTTNTGELFFGEGSRLTVL.

This sequence joins TRBV6-1 and TRBJ1-2; D gene ambiguous. This CDR3 spans 14 amino acids. V lost 1 base to trimming and J lost 4 bases, with 10 bases between them. Germline CDR1 is MNHNS and CDR2 is SASEGT. CDR3 protein: CASSEVQASYGYTF. The CDR3 bases are TGTGCCAGCAGTGAAGTGCAGGCCAGCTATGGCTACACCTTC.

This clone was counted only a few times. This sequence joins TRBV19 and TRBJ1-5; weak D call: TRBD1 (6 bases). Germline V CDR1 and CDR2: LNHDA, SQIVND (reference sequence). This CDR3 is built from 14 residues. V lost 5 bases to trimming and J lost 6 bases, with 14 bases between them. In DNA form, the CDR3 reads TGTGCCAGTAGTTATGGGGGGGCGAGTCAGCCCCAGCATTTT. It translates to CASSYGGASQPQHF. Full variable domain (remainder filled in from reference TRBV19 and TRBJ1-5): DGGITQSPKYLFRKEGQNVTLSCEQNLNHDAMYWYRQDPGQGLRLIYYSQIVNDFQKGDIAEGYSVSREKKESFPLTVTSAQKNPTAFYLCASSYGGASQPQHFGDGTRLSIL.

The rearrangement links TRBV30 to TRBJ1-4; TRBD1 matches 9 bases. The CDR3 extends over 14 amino acids. The trim removed 2 bases at V and 5 bases at J, leaving 3 bases unmatched. Germline CDR1 and CDR2: GTSNPN and SVGIG (reference sequence). The CDR3 DNA sequence: TGTGCCTGGAGTAAAGGACAGGGGAATGAAAAACTGTTTTTT. It translates to CAWSKGQGNEKLFF. Full variable domain (missing parts from reference TRBV30 and TRBJ1-4): SQTIHQWPATLVQPVGSPLSLECTVEGTSNPNLYWYRQAAGRGLQLLFYSVGIGQISSEVPQNLSASRPQDRQFILSSKKLLLSDSGFYLCAWSKGQGNEKLFFGSGTQLSVL.

The rearrangement links TRBV30 to TRBJ1-6, with 8 bases matching TRBD1. The V and J ends lost 2 bases and 6 bases, in that order; junction bases with no gene match: 3. The V gene's germline CDR1 is GTSNPN and CDR2 SVGIG (reference sequence). CDR3 length: 14 amino acids. CDR3 amino acids: CAWSLDRGNSPLHF. The CDR3, as DNA: TGTGCCTGGAGTCTCGACAGGGGTAATTCACCCCTCCACTTT.

The gene calls are TRBV6-5 and TRBJ1-2; 9 nucleotides agree with TRBD1. Germline loops: CDR1 MNHEY, CDR2 SVGAGI. The CDR3 is 15 amino acids. The V segment lost 0 bases and the J segment 2 bases; nucleotides outside the gene matches: 1. The CDR3 bases are TGTGCCAGCAGTTACTCGGGGACAGGGAACTATGGCTACACCTTC. As protein: CASSYSGTGNYGYTF.